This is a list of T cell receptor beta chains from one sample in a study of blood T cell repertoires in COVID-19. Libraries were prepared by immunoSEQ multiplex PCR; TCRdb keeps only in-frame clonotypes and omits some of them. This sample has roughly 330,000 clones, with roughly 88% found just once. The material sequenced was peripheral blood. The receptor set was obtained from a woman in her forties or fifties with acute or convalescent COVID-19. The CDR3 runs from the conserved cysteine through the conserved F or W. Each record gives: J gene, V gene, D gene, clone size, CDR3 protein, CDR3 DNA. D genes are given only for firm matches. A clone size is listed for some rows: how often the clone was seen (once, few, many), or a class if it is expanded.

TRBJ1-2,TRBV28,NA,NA,CASSLRQDSLYGYTF,TGTGCCAGCAGTTTACGCCAGGACAGCTTATATGGCTACACCTTC
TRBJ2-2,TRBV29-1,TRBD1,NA,CSVSGTGGWTGELFF,TGCAGCGTGTCCGGGACAGGGGGTTGGACCGGGGAGCTGTTTTTT
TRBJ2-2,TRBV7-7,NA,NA,CASSLGSGVTGELFF,TGTGCCAGCAGCTTAGGGTCGGGGGTAACCGGGGAGCTGTTTTTT
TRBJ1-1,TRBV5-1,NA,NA,CASSLDIMNTEAFF,TGCGCCAGCAGCTTGGACATAATGAACACTGAAGCTTTCTTT
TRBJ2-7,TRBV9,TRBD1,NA,CASSPVGQGSYEQYF,TGTGCCAGCAGCCCGGTAGGACAGGGGTCCTACGAGCAGTACTTC
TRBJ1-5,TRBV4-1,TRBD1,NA,CASSHGTGSGNQPQHF,TGCGCCAGCAGCCACGGGACAGGGAGTGGCAATCAGCCCCAGCATTTT
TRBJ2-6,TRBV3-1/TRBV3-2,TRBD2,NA,CASSQVGEGLPSGANVLTF,TGTGCCAGCAGCCAAGTGGGGGAGGGACTCCCCTCTGGGGCCAACGTCCTGACTTTC
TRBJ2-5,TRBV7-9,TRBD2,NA,CASRPTSGREETQYF,TGTGCCAGCAGACCGACTAGCGGGAGGGAAGAGACCCAGTACTTC
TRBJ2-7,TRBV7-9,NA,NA,CASSLVQGGYEQYF,TGTGCCAGCAGCTTAGTTCAGGGCGGCTACGAGCAGTACTTC
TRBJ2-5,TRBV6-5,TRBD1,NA,CASSQQGTQETQYF,TGTGCCAGCAGTCAACAGGGGACCCAAGAGACCCAGTACTTC
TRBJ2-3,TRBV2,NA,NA,CASRAGSYTDTQYF,TGTGCCAGCAGGGCGGGCAGTTACACAGATACGCAGTATTTT
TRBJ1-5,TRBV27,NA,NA,CASRNGFSNQPQHF,TGTGCCAGCAGGAACGGGTTTAGCAATCAGCCCCAGCATTTT
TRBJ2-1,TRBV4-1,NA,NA,CASSREPSGLSSSYNEQFF,TGCGCCAGCAGCCGGGAGCCCTCGGGACTCTCCAGCTCCTACAATGAGCAGTTCTTC
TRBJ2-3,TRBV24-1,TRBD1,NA,CATRGTGVDTQYF,TGTGCCACCAGGGGGACAGGGGTGGATACGCAGTATTTT
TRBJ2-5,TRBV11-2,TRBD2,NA,CASSSLAGVGETQYF,TGTGCCAGCAGCTCTCTAGCGGGAGTGGGAGAGACCCAGTACTTC
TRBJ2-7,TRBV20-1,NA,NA,CSARRGEQYF,TGCAGTGCCCGCAGGGGCGAGCAGTACTTC
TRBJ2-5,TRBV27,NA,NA,CASSFRGDKRTQYF,TGTGCCAGCAGTTTTCGGGGAGACAAGAGAACCCAGTACTTC
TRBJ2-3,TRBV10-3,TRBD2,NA,CAISEKRLAGVRDTQYF,TGTGCCATCAGTGAGAAACGACTAGCGGGAGTGAGAGATACGCAGTATTTT
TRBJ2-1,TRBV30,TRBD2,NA,CAWSVAGGWDEQFF,TGTGCCTGGAGTGTAGCGGGAGGTTGGGATGAGCAGTTCTTC
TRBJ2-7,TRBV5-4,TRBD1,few,CASSAYRQGYEQYF,TGTGCCAGCAGCGCCTATCGACAGGGTTACGAGCAGTACTTC
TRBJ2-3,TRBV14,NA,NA,CASSHPRGSQTDTQYF,TGTGCCAGCAGCCACCCTCGGGGATCTCAGACAGATACGCAGTATTTT
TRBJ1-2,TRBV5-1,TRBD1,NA,CASSWGQGAGGYTF,TGCGCCAGCAGCTGGGGCCAGGGGGCGGGCGGCTACACCTTC
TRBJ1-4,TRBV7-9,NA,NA,CASSLVEGEKLFF,TGTGCCAGCAGCTTAGTCGAGGGTGAAAAACTGTTTTTT
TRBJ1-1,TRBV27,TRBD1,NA,CASSDTGGEYTEAFF,TGTGCCAGCAGTGACACAGGGGGCGAATACACTGAAGCTTTCTTT
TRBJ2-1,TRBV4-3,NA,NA,CASSQDLGGSYNEQFF,TGCGCCAGCAGCCAAGATCTCGGAGGCTCCTACAATGAGCAGTTCTTC
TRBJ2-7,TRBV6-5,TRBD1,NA,CASSYSLWDSSYEQYF,TGTGCCAGCAGTTACTCTCTTTGGGACAGTTCCTACGAGCAGTACTTC
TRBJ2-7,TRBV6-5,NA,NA,CASSYSAGSPYEQYF,TGTGCCAGCAGTTACTCGGCGGGCTCTCCCTACGAGCAGTACTTC
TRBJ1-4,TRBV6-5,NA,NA,CASSYSAATNEKLFF,TGTGCCAGCAGTTACTCGGCAGCAACTAATGAAAAACTGTTTTTT
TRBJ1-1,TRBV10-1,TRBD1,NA,CASSESGGITEAFF,TGCGCCAGCAGTGAATCAGGGGGTATAACTGAAGCTTTCTTT